The T cell receptor (beta chain) described here comes from a study of shared clonotypes between healthy human individuals. Only in-frame clones appear in the TCRdb table, and some are missing; sequencing was by immunoSEQ multiplex PCR. The data contain about 680,000 clones, around 92% of them singletons. Positive CCR7 selection of CD45RO-negative cells yielded the naive CD8 cells, and terminally differentiated effector memory CD45RA+ cells were excluded. V dropped 0 bases and J dropped 2 bases, with 8 bases sitting between them. This CDR3 is 14 amino acids long. Germline CDR1 and CDR2: LNHDA and SQIVND (reference sequence).

Sequenced sample: naive CD8+ T cells sorted from blood. The V gene is TRBV19, the J gene TRBJ2-7; D not certain. The receptor's source is a man in his thirties or forties in good health. CDR3: CASSIDHGAYEQYF. Here the CDR3 DNA reads TGTGCCAGTAGTATAGATCACGGAGCCTACGAGCAGTACTTC.